What follows are 30 T cell receptor beta chains derived from one specimen sequenced in a study of blood T cell repertoires in COVID-19. The assay was immunoSEQ multiplex PCR, and TCRdb's table has in-frame clones only and misses some. The sample has around 390,000 clones; 80% to 90% are singletons. Material: PBMCs or T cells enriched from blood (not recorded which). Receptor source: a woman in her fifties or sixties who had recovered from COVID-19.

This clone showed up just once. J is TRBJ1-6 and V is TRBV6-5, with D possibly being TRBD1 (6 bases). V lost 6 bases, J lost 9 bases, and 15 bases lay in between. The CDR3 has 14 residues. CDR1 MNHEY and CDR2 SVGAGI come from the germline V gene. The DNA for the CDR3 is TGTGCCAGCAGGGGGAGACAGGCGGGTTCACCCCTCCACTTT. As protein: CASRGRQAGSPLHF.

This clone has only one observation. The chain carries TRBV7-9 and TRBJ2-7; D gene unclear. V lost 5 bases and J lost 6, with 8 bases in between. The CDR3 spans 11 residues. Looked up from germline, CDR1 is SEHNR and CDR2 is FQNEAQ (reference sequence). The CDR3 region is CASSHNREQYF. The DNA for the CDR3 is TGTGCCAGCAGCCACAATCGCGAGCAGTACTTC.

The chain has TRBV12-1 and TRBJ2-7; the table's TRBD1 call for D was not verified on the DNA. TRBV12-1 is noted as a pseudogene. The CDR3 loop spans 14 amino acids. CDR3 bases: TGTGCCAGCAGCTCTCGGACAGGGCCCTACGAGCAGTACTTC. Protein sequence: CASSSRTGPYEQYF.

The chain recombines TRBV5-1 with TRBJ2-3; TRBD2 matches at 11 bases. The CDR3 has 16 residues. With V trimmed by 1 base and J by 3 bases, 4 bases remained unmatched. The germline gives CDR1 SGHRS, CDR2 YFSETQ. The CDR3 DNA reads TGCGCCAGCAGCTTGTTAGCGGGGGGGCGGACAGATACGCAGTATTTT. Translation gives CASSLLAGGRTDTQYF.

The gene calls are TRBV28 and TRBJ1-6; D is unresolved. Germline V gives CDR1 MDHEN, CDR2 SYDVKM. Trimming cost V 3 bases and J 9 bases, with 9 bases left between them. The CDR3 contains 13 residues. The CDR3, as DNA: TGTGCCAGCAGTTTGAACCCGAGTTCACCCCTCCACTTT. Translation: CASSLNPSSPLHF.

V is TRBV14 and J is TRBJ2-2, with D perhaps matching TRBD2 (5 bases). The CDR3 is made up of 14 amino acids. V lost 7 bases, J lost 2 bases, and 11 bases lay in between. Germline V lookup: CDR1 SGHDN, CDR2 FVKESK. CDR3 region: CASKRSGNTGELFF. The DNA for the CDR3 is TGTGCCAGCAAGAGGTCGGGAAACACCGGGGAGCTGTTTTTT.

CDR3 residues: CSVEDRQGDTQYF. The CDR3 DNA reads TGCAGCGTTGAAGATCGGCAGGGAGATACGCAGTATTTT. The V and J genes are TRBV29-1 and TRBJ2-3; TRBD1 might be the D (5 bases). Between the trimmed V and J ends, which lost 0 bases and 5 bases, there was a span of 9 bases. The germline V gene encodes CDR1 SQVTM and CDR2 ANQGSEA. This CDR3 contains 13 residues.

The rearrangement joins TRBV7-2 to TRBJ2-1; D ambiguous. With 2 bases removed from V and 12 bases from J, the gap between germline ends came to 14 bases. In germline, CDR1 is SGHTA, CDR2 FQGNSA. This CDR3 has 13 residues. The CDR3 here is CASSLKQIVGQFF. In DNA form, the CDR3 reads TGTGCCAGCAGCTTAAAACAGATCGTGGGGCAGTTCTTC.

V and J are TRBV4-3 and TRBJ2-1, with TRBD2 as a possible D gene (6 bases). The CDR3 length is 16 residues. Germline V gives CDR1 LGHNA, CDR2 YSLEER. V was pared by 1 base and J by 3 bases, with 13 bases between. The CDR3: CASSQGGGGGYNEQFF. The CDR3 region has the DNA TGCGCCAGCAGCCAAGGCGGTGGGGGAGGCTACAATGAGCAGTTCTTC.

This sequence joins TRBV28 and TRBJ1-2; 8 positions match TRBD1. From germline, CDR1 is MDHEN and CDR2 SYDVKM. V dropped 3 bases and J dropped 7; count of bases not matched to a gene: 10. This CDR3 is 15 amino acids long. The CDR3 sequence is CASSFPTGGYSGYTF. CDR3 DNA: TGTGCCAGCAGTTTTCCCACAGGGGGTTATAGTGGCTACACCTTC.

The genes are TRBV9 and TRBJ2-7; 8 bases map to TRBD1. Trimming at V came to 3 bases and at J to 1 base, leaving 6 bases not matched to a gene. Per the germline V gene, CDR1 is SGDLS and CDR2 is YYNGEE. CDR3 size: 15 residues. The CDR3 DNA reads TGTGCCAGCAGCGGATTGACAGGGGAATCCTACGAGCAGTACTTC. Encoded protein: CASSGLTGESYEQYF.

V gene TRBV3-1 (or the pseudogene TRBV3-2) combines with J gene TRBJ2-2; a possible D gene is TRBD2 (6 bases). Trimming cost V 4 bases and J 5 bases, with 14 bases left between them. CDR3 length: 15 residues. Per germline, CDR1 LGHDT and CDR2 YNNKEL (reference sequence). This CDR3 is CASSLPRTTTGELFF. The CDR3 DNA reads TGTGCCAGCAGCCTCCCCAGGACTACAACCGGGGAGCTGTTTTTT.

This clone occurred once. The chain links TRBV5-1 to TRBJ1-1; TRBD1 matches at 9 bases. Germline-derived CDR1 and CDR2 are SGHRS and YFSETQ. Trimming at V came to 0 bases and at J to 8 bases, leaving 2 bases not matched to a gene. This CDR3 region has 13 residues. For the CDR3, the DNA is TGCGCCAGCAGCTTGGAGGGGACAGGGGAAGCTTTCTTT. As protein: CASSLEGTGEAFF.

The chain uses TRBV27 and TRBJ2-7; D is perhaps TRBD2 (6 bases). The ends were cut back, 0 bases at V and 2 bases at J, with 8 bases in the middle. CDR3 length equals 14 residues. Germline V CDR1 and CDR2: MNHEY, SMNVEV (reference sequence). CDR3 loop: CASSLSGLPYEQYF. The CDR3 DNA follows: TGTGCCAGCAGTTTATCAGGACTACCCTACGAGCAGTACTTC.

V is TRBV28 and J is TRBJ1-2; perhaps TRBD1 as D (6 bases). The CDR3 length is 14 residues. Trimming left V 2 bases short and J 5 bases short, with 12 bases between. The germline CDR1 and CDR2 sequences are MDHEN and SYDVKM. CDR3: CASSLRPRGYGYTF. DNA of the CDR3: TGTGCCAGCAGTTTACGGCCGAGGGGGTATGGCTACACCTTC.

The rearrangement joins TRBV19 to TRBJ2-2; D perhaps matches TRBD1 (6 bases). The CDR3 has 13 amino acids. Trimming took 5 bases from V and 6 from J, leaving 10 bases between them. CDR1 and CDR2 from the germline V gene are LNHDA and SQIVND (reference sequence). CDR3 sequence: CASSLTGPGELFF. The CDR3 DNA reads as TGTGCCAGTAGTCTTACAGGGCCCGGGGAGCTGTTTTTT.

This clone was counted between two and nine times. J is TRBJ2-1 and V is TRBV5-5; no clear D gene. The CDR3 has 13 residues. In germline, CDR1 is SGHKS, CDR2 YYEKEE (reference sequence). The V end lost 2 bases, the J end lost 7 bases, and 10 bases lay between the germline ends. CDR3 amino acids: CASSLLSWNEQFF. The CDR3 DNA sequence: TGTGCCAGCAGCTTACTTAGTTGGAATGAGCAGTTCTTC.

The rearrangement links TRBV7-2 to TRBJ1-2, with 10 bases identical to TRBD1. The CDR3 sequence is 15 residues long. V lost 1 base, J lost 9 bases, and 8 bases stayed unmatched. In germline, CDR1 is SGHTA, CDR2 FQGNSA. CDR3 protein: CASSLVTRDRGSYTF. Here the CDR3 DNA reads TGTGCCAGCAGCTTAGTCACCAGGGACAGGGGAAGCTACACCTTC.

This clone was detected only once. Here the CDR3 reads CASSSDTSSPLHF. The CDR3 DNA reads TGTGCCAGCAGCTCTGACACATCTTCACCCCTCCACTTT. V is TRBV13 and J is TRBJ1-6; no clear D gene. The CDR3 extends over 13 amino acids. V was trimmed by 4 bases and J by 9 bases, leaving 10 bases between them. Germline V gene data show CDR1 as PRHDT and CDR2 as FYEKMQ (reference sequence).

Here the CDR3 DNA reads TGTGCCAGCAGCACACAGACAGGGAGCTATGGCTACACCTTC. Protein product: CASSTQTGSYGYTF. The chain recombines TRBV7-2 with TRBJ1-2; 7 bases match TRBD1. Trimming removed 5 bases from V and 4 bases from J; junction bases left unmatched: 7. Germline-derived CDR1 and CDR2 are SGHTA and FQGNSA. This CDR3 contains 14 residues.

The V gene is TRBV30, the J gene TRBJ1-4; maybe TRBD1 (5 bases). Trimming left V 4 bases short and J 10 bases short, with 19 bases between. The CDR3 has 14 residues. CDR1 is GTSNPN, CDR2 SVGIG, per germline (reference sequence). In DNA form, the CDR3 reads TGTGCCTGGACTCAGCCGGAGCGGGGGGGAAAACTGTTTTTT. It translates to CAWTQPERGGKLFF.

This clone was observed once. This chain joins TRBV3-1 (or the pseudogene TRBV3-2) and TRBJ1-5, with 9 bases matching TRBD1. Looked up from germline, CDR1 is LGHDT and CDR2 is YNNKEL (reference sequence). The CDR3 covers 15 residues. Unmatched junction bases numbered 6, after V lost 4 bases and J lost 5 bases. The CDR3 DNA follows: TGTGCCAGCAGCCCAAGGACAGGGGACCATCAGCCCCAGCATTTT. It encodes CASSPRTGDHQPQHF.

The rearrangement joins TRBV19 to TRBJ1-5; the match to TRBD1 covers 11 bases. Losses at the gene ends were 1 base for V and 4 bases for J; bases not matched to a gene: 15. This CDR3 region has 20 residues. The germline V gene has CDR1 LNHDA and CDR2 SQIVND (reference sequence). This CDR3 is CASSIGPGQGGQGVNQPQHF. CDR3 DNA: TGTGCCAGTAGTATAGGGCCGGGACAGGGGGGTCAGGGGGTTAATCAGCCCCAGCATTTT.

The chain joins TRBV4-1 to TRBJ1-3; D is possibly TRBD1 (6 bases). The CDR3 is 15 residues long. In germline, CDR1 is MGHRA, CDR2 YSYEKL. V was clipped by 3 bases and J by 0 bases, with 9 bases between them. The CDR3 loop reads CASSQGTSSGNTIYF. CDR3 DNA sequence: TGCGCCAGCAGCCAGGGGACAAGCTCTGGAAACACCATATATTTT.

The rearrangement uses TRBV5-6 and TRBJ2-3; tentatively, D is TRBD2 (6 bases). From germline, CDR1 is SGHDT and CDR2 YYEEEE. This CDR3 is 16 amino acids long. V was shortened by 6 bases and J by 3 bases, with 20 bases between the two germline ends. The CDR3 DNA reads as TGTGCCAGCACCCCCGGCGGAGGGCTTGCTACAGATACGCAGTATTTT. It translates to CASTPGGGLATDTQYF.

V and J are TRBV28 and TRBJ2-2; TRBD1 might be the D (6 bases). The CDR3 has 13 residues. The ends were cut back, 6 bases at V and 5 bases at J, with 10 bases in the middle. Looked up from germline, CDR1 is MDHEN and CDR2 is SYDVKM. Here the CDR3 DNA reads TGTGCCAGCAGACCCCAGGGGACCGGGGAGCTGTTTTTT. Translating gives CASRPQGTGELFF.

The chain carries TRBV4-3 and TRBJ2-1, with D unclear. This CDR3 comprises 16 residues. CDR1 and CDR2 (germline): LGHNA, YSLEER. V was pared by 0 bases and J by 4 bases, with 13 bases between. The CDR3 reads CASSQDELGTYNEQFF. The CDR3, as DNA: TGCGCCAGCAGCCAAGATGAGCTAGGCACTTACAATGAGCAGTTCTTC.

This chain joins TRBV28 and TRBJ2-1; 14 nucleotides match TRBD2. The germline gives CDR1 MDHEN, CDR2 SYDVKM. The CDR3 extends over 17 amino acids. V trimming: 5 bases; J trimming: 7 bases; junction bases outside the gene matches: 10. The CDR3 reads CASSVHTGTSGGNEQFF. Here the CDR3 DNA reads TGTGCCAGCAGTGTTCATACCGGGACTAGCGGGGGTAATGAGCAGTTCTTC.

The chain has TRBV7-2 and TRBJ2-1; 10 bases are a match to TRBD1. The ends lost 5 bases at V and 4 bases at J; junction bases unmatched: 5. CDR3 length: 15 amino acids. Germline CDR1 SGHTA, CDR2 FQGNSA. CDR3 in DNA: TGTGCCAGCAGCCGGGACAGGGGTCCTTACAATGAGCAGTTCTTC. Protein sequence: CASSRDRGPYNEQFF.

The CDR3 loop reads CASSQHTGSQETQYF. CDR3 coding DNA: TGCGCCAGCAGCCAACACACCGGGAGTCAAGAGACCCAGTACTTC. The V call is TRBV4-1, the J call TRBJ2-5; D possibly corresponds to TRBD2 (6 bases). The germline V gene encodes CDR1 MGHRA and CDR2 YSYEKL. This CDR3 has 15 amino acids. Trimming stripped 2 bases from V and 2 bases from J, with 12 bases between.